The clone carrying this T cell receptor beta chain was counted only a few times. The antigen is not known. This sample stems from a study of blood T cells in healthy people across ages. Study as a whole: Per every two T cells, about one barcoded beta molecule was captured by template switching. Study conclusions and caveats: A roughly linear age-dependent decrease characterized TCR beta diversity per million T cells. Strong correlation was found linking TCR beta diversity to naive T cell percentage.

V shed 6 bases and J shed 9 bases, with 11 bases lying between them. Looked up from germline, CDR1 is MNHNS and CDR2 is SASEGT. This CDR3 region has 11 residues. A second roughly 6 to 11 cycle PCR used barcoded and J-beta primers. TCRdb reanalysed the 5' RACE reads using MiXCR and keeps one entry per CDR3 protein. This sample carries hundreds of thousands of distinct CDR3 sequences, about 48% of them seen once, and the ten largest clones take roughly 40%. The sample was blood. This receptor was identified in a man older than 75 in good health. The chain carries TRBV6-1 and TRBJ2-5; a weak D match, TRBD2 (6 bases). The CDR3 region has the DNA TGTGCCAGCAGGACGGGGGTGGCCCAGTACTTC. It translates to CASRTGVAQYF.